Below are 25 T cell receptor beta chains sequenced from a single sample in a study of CD8+CD57+ T cells in acquired aplastic anemia. Profiles of TCR beta VDJ and CDR3 were generated from a genomic DNA template. Using its own MiXCR run on the reads, TCRdb lists one record per CDR3 protein. Seen here are some 170,000 distinct CDR3 sequences, 40% to 55% observed once, and the top ten hold 0.85% to 1.2%. Patients chosen for sequencing had shown CD8+CD57+ cell expansion by flow cytometry. Sequencing was carried out using sorted CD4+, CD8+, or CD8+CD57+ T cells (not recorded which) from PBMCs. The receptors stem from a human donor with aplastic anemia.

Regarding this clonotype: A much larger clone differs from this one at a single base, so this may be a read error. Given the absence of the conserved phenylalanine or tryptophan at the CDR3 end, a read error is likely. The genes are TRBV25-1 and TRBJ1-1, with 7 bases matching TRBD1. The V gene end was trimmed by 6 bases and the J gene end by 1 base; junction bases not matched to a gene: 14. The CDR3 is made up of 17 amino acids. Germline V CDR1 and CDR2: MGHDK, SYGVNS. CDR3: CASRKVGQRSKNTEAFS. In DNA, the CDR3 is TGTGCCAGCAGAAAGGTGGGACAGCGCAGTAAGAACACTGAAGCTTTCTCT.

The chain uses TRBV2 and TRBJ1-2, with a tentative D call TRBD1 (5 bases). Per germline, CDR1 SNHLY and CDR2 FYNNEI. The CDR3 loop spans 13 amino acids. The V end lost 1 base, the J end lost 8 bases, and 11 bases lay between the germline ends. CDR3 in DNA: TGTGCCAGCAGTGAAGGGCAGGGCGGAGGCTACACCTTC. Amino acids: CASSEGQGGGYTF.

V usage is TRBV24-1 and J usage is TRBJ1-5; D is undetermined. CDR1 is KGHDR, CDR2 SFDVKD, per germline. V was cut by 3 bases and J by 6 bases, with 11 bases left in between. This CDR3 region has 14 residues. For the CDR3, the DNA is TGTGCCACCAGTGATCCCCAGGCGGGTCAGCCCCAGCATTTT. Translation gives CATSDPQAGQPQHF.

This clonotype was detected ten times or more. V and J are TRBV4-3 and TRBJ2-3, with D uncertain. This CDR3 spans 13 amino acids. Germline V gene sequence: CDR1 LGHNA, CDR2 YSLEER. V lost 0 bases, J lost 6 bases, and 7 bases lay in between. The CDR3 here is CASSQENWDTQYF. The DNA for the CDR3 is TGCGCCAGCAGCCAAGAAAACTGGGATACGCAGTATTTT.

The rearrangement uses TRBV12-3 or TRBV12-4 and TRBJ1-6; perhaps TRBD1 as D (5 bases). V shed 6 bases and J shed 6 bases, with 12 bases lying between them. CDR3 size: 14 residues. CDR3 loop: CASRAGTSNSPLHF. The CDR3 coding sequence is TGTGCCAGCAGGGCCGGGACCAGTAATTCACCCCTCCACTTT.

The chain has TRBV2 and TRBJ1-4, with D possibly matching TRBD1 (6 bases). V shed 3 bases and J shed 3 bases, with 11 bases lying between them. Germline-derived CDR1 and CDR2 are SNHLY and FYNNEI. This CDR3 spans 15 amino acids. The chain's CDR3 is CASSDPWGPNEKLFF. In DNA, the CDR3 is TGTGCCAGCAGTGACCCCTGGGGGCCTAATGAAAAACTGTTTTTT. The full variable domain, in which reference TRBV2 and TRBJ1-4 provide the parts outside the CDR3, is EPEVTQTPSHQVTQMGQEVILRCVPISNHLYFYWYRQILGQKVEFLVSFYNNEISEKSEIFDDQFSVERPDGSNFTLKIRSTKLEDSAMYFCASSDPWGPNEKLFFGSGTQLSVL.

In the case of this clonotype: A much larger clonotype is one base distant, so this may be a read error. The rearrangement links TRBV27 to TRBJ2-5; D unresolved. The V gene lost 5 bases and the J gene lost 1 base, with 14 bases spanning the gap. Germline V lookup: CDR1 MNHEY, CDR2 SMNVEV (reference sequence). This CDR3 has 15 amino acids. The CDR3 loop is CASSPWIEIQETQYF. DNA of the CDR3: TGTGCCAGCAGTCCGTGGATAGAGATCCAAGAGACCCAGTACTTC.

This chain uses TRBV4-1 with TRBJ2-7, with TRBD1 matching 9 bases. CDR1 is MGHRA, CDR2 YSYEKL, per germline. The V and J ends lost 7 bases and 0 bases, in that order; junction bases with no gene match: 13. This CDR3 has 17 amino acids. The CDR3 spells CASTARTGDAISYEQYF. The CDR3 region has the DNA TGCGCCAGCACCGCCCGGACAGGGGACGCGATCTCCTACGAGCAGTACTTC.

The gene calls are TRBV19 and TRBJ2-7; D gene ambiguous. The CDR3 loop spans 14 amino acids. Germline V gene lookup returns CDR1 LNHDA and CDR2 SQIVND (reference sequence). Trimming pared 5 bases from V and 4 bases from J, leaving 15 bases between. CDR3: CASSEILGFYEQYF. DNA of the CDR3: TGTGCCAGTAGTGAAATCCTGGGGTTTTACGAGCAGTACTTC.

This clonotype was seen repeatedly, ten times or more. The rearrangement links TRBV5-5 to TRBJ2-5, with TRBD2 matching 14 bases. The CDR3 is 17 residues long. With V trimmed by 4 bases and J by 4 bases, 9 bases remained unmatched. Per the germline V gene, CDR1 is SGHKS and CDR2 is YYEKEE (reference sequence). The CDR3 sequence: CASSRLRLAGGIETQYF. The CDR3 coding sequence is TGTGCCAGCAGCAGGCTGAGACTAGCGGGGGGGATAGAGACCCAGTACTTC.

This clonotype came up many times. V is TRBV6-1 and J is TRBJ2-7; either TRBD1 or TRBD2 may fit D (5 bases each). V gave up 2 bases and J gave up 3 bases, with 11 bases separating them. The CDR3 covers 14 residues. Germline lookup yields CDR1 MNHNS and CDR2 SASEGT. The CDR3 sequence is CASSERYGGYEQYF. The CDR3 region has the DNA TGTGCCAGCAGTGAAAGGTATGGGGGCTACGAGCAGTACTTC.

The chain joins TRBV15 to TRBJ2-7, with 8 nucleotides matching TRBD2. Germline CDR1 is LNHNV and CDR2 is YYDKDF (reference sequence). This CDR3 spans 17 amino acids. The V and J ends lost 0 bases and 6 bases, in that order; junction bases with no gene match: 13. CDR3 loop: CATSRDLPPGLVGEQYF. CDR3 sequence (DNA): TGTGCCACCAGCAGAGATTTACCTCCGGGACTAGTGGGCGAGCAGTACTTC.

The gene calls are TRBV19 and TRBJ2-7; D possibly corresponds to TRBD1 (6 bases). The CDR3 has 12 amino acids. The V end lost 5 bases, the J end lost 5 bases, and 10 bases lay between the germline ends. Germline lookup yields CDR1 LNHDA and CDR2 SQIVND (reference sequence). DNA of the CDR3: TGTGCCAGTAGTCAACAGGGACACGAGCAGTACTTC. Its protein is CASSQQGHEQYF.

A word on this clonotype: Compared with germline, one end of the junction differs, possibly owing to a read error. The J gene is TRBJ2-3, the V gene TRBV4-2; the match to TRBD2 covers 10 bases. This CDR3 is built from 19 residues. Looked up from germline, CDR1 is LGHNA and CDR2 is YNFKEQ. CDR3 sequence (DNA): TGTGCCAGCAGCCAAGATAATAGCGGGGGGACCTCTAGCACAGGTACGCAGTATTTT. Its protein is CASSQDNSGGTSSTGTQYF.

To note about this clonotype: A much more abundant neighbour one base away suggests this may be a read error. The chain recombines TRBV5-5 with TRBJ2-1; 9 bases are shared with TRBD1. Germline CDR1 is SGHKS and CDR2 is YYEKEE (reference sequence). The CDR3 totals 15 residues. The CDR3 reads CASSLDRGPYDEQFF. In DNA, the CDR3 is TGTGCCAGCAGCTTGGACAGGGGGCCCTACGATGAGCAGTTCTTC.

CDR3: CSAIRDRGYEQYF. CDR3 bases: TGCAGCGCCATACGGGACAGGGGATACGAGCAGTACTTC. The chain recombines TRBV20-1 with TRBJ2-7; TRBD1 matches at 10 bases. Germline V gene sequence: CDR1 DFQATT, CDR2 SNEGSKA (reference sequence). This CDR3 region has 13 residues.

For this clonotype: A much more abundant neighbour one base away suggests this may be a read error. The CDR3 end shows no conserved phenylalanine or tryptophan, and so a read error is likely. The chain joins TRBV11-2 to TRBJ2-2, with D unresolved. Trimming pared 3 bases from V and 7 bases from J, leaving 6 bases between. This CDR3 region has 12 residues. CDR1 is SGHAT, CDR2 FQNNGV, per germline. The CDR3 DNA sequence: TGTGCCAGCAGCTTCGAGTTCGGGGAGCTGTTTTCT. This sequence encodes CASSFEFGELFS.

Worth noting for this clonotype: At one boundary the junction diverges from the germline segment, which might be a read error. The chain has TRBV10-3 and TRBJ1-6; the D is unclear. Germline values: CDR1 ENHRY, CDR2 SYGVKD. The CDR3 length is 14 residues. Here the CDR3 reads CASSCSIRDSPLHF. The DNA of the CDR3 is TGTGCCAGCAGTTGCTCGATCCGAGATTCACCCCTCCACTTT.

This clonotype was picked up many times. The CDR3 sequence: CASRLGGVGDEQFF. The CDR3 DNA reads as TGTGCCAGCAGGCTCGGGGGGGTCGGGGATGAGCAGTTCTTC. The J gene is TRBJ2-1, the V gene TRBV2; 8 bases fit TRBD2. Germline V gene data show CDR1 as SNHLY and CDR2 as FYNNEI. V gave up 6 bases and J gave up 8 bases; unmatched junction bases: 9. This CDR3 is built from 14 residues.

This clonotype was counted a few times. CDR3 sequence (DNA): TGTGCCAGTAGTCGTGGGACCGGTAACTATGGCTACACCTTC. Its protein product is CASSRGTGNYGYTF. The chain links TRBV19 to TRBJ1-2, with a possible D match to TRBD1 (5 bases). Germline V gene data show CDR1 as LNHDA and CDR2 as SQIVND (reference sequence). The V gene lost 5 bases and the J gene lost 1 base, with 11 bases spanning the gap. The CDR3 runs to 14 residues.

With regard to this clonotype: Being one base from a much bigger clone, this may be a read error. This chain uses TRBV5-6 with TRBJ1-4; D gene ambiguous. Trimming left V 3 bases short and J 2 bases short, with 8 bases between. The V gene's germline CDR1 is SGHDT and CDR2 YYEEEE. The CDR3 runs 14 residues. The CDR3 spells CASSSRRTNEKLFF. The CDR3 DNA follows: TGTGCCAGCAGCTCTCGTCGGACTAATGAAAAACTGTTTTTT.

This clonotype was detected many times. With a much larger clone just one base away, this may be a read error. J is TRBJ1-5 and V is TRBV7-9; no clear D. Between the trimmed V and J ends, which lost 7 bases and 5 bases, there was a span of 12 bases. Germline CDR1 SEHNR, CDR2 FQNEAQ (reference sequence). This CDR3 has 13 residues. In DNA form, the CDR3 reads TGTGCCAGCACCCCCCTGAGCGATCAGCCCCAGCATTTT. This encodes CASTPLSDQPQHF.

This clonotype was observed at least ten times. CDR3 DNA sequence: TGTGCCAGCAGTTACAACAGGGGGGGACCCATGAACACTGAAGCTTTCTTT. Translating gives CASSYNRGGPMNTEAFF. This chain joins TRBV12-3 or TRBV12-4 and TRBJ1-1; the match to TRBD1 covers 8 bases. Germline trimming cut 4 bases from V and 0 bases from J; bases unmatched to any gene: 10. The CDR3 loop spans 17 amino acids.

Ten or more counts support this clonotype. The chain combines TRBV19 with TRBJ2-7, with 9 bases identical to TRBD1. The CDR3 covers 14 residues. Germline CDR1 is LNHDA and CDR2 is SQIVND (reference sequence). The V gene end was trimmed by 4 bases and the J gene end by 3 bases; junction bases not matched to a gene: 4. The CDR3 region has the DNA TGTGCCAGTAGTACCGCGGACAGGGGCTACGAGCAGTACTTC. Its protein product is CASSTADRGYEQYF.

The sample holds many counts of this clonotype. This chain joins TRBV7-9 and TRBJ2-5, with TRBD2 identical over 9 bases. Germline CDR1 and CDR2: SEHNR and FQNEAQ (reference sequence). After removal of 3 bases from V and 4 bases from J, the junction contained 6 bases not matched to a gene. This CDR3 contains 15 residues. CDR3 region: CASSFGRGGPETQYF. The CDR3 region has the DNA TGTGCCAGCAGCTTCGGGCGGGGGGGCCCAGAGACCCAGTACTTC.